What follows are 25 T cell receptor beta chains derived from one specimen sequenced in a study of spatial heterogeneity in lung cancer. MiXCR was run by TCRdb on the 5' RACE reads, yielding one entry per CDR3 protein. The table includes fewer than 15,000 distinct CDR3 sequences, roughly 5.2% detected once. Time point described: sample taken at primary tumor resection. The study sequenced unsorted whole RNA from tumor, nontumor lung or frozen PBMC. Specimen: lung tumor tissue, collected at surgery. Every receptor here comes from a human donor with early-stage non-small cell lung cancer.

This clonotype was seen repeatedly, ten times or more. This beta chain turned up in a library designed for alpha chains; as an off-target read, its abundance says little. The CDR3 DNA follows: TGTGCCAGCAGTTTAGACAGGACCACCCGGCGGTACGAGCAGTACGTC. Its translation is CASSLDRTTRRYEQYV. V usage is TRBV27 and J usage is TRBJ2-7; D may be TRBD1 (6 bases). The germline V gene has CDR1 MNHEY and CDR2 SMNVEV (reference sequence). V gave up 2 bases and J gave up 4 bases, with 18 bases separating them. The CDR3 covers 16 residues.

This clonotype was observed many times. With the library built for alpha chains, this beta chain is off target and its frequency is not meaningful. This CDR3 is CASSSGGPYNEQFF. Here the CDR3 DNA reads TGCGCCAGCAGTAGCGGTGGGCCCTACAATGAGCAGTTCTTC. The rearrangement joins TRBV5-1 to TRBJ2-1, with a tentative D call TRBD2 (6 bases). This CDR3 contains 14 residues. Trimming shortened V by 5 bases and J by 2 bases, and 11 bases separated the two germline ends. Germline V lookup: CDR1 SGHRS, CDR2 YFSETQ.

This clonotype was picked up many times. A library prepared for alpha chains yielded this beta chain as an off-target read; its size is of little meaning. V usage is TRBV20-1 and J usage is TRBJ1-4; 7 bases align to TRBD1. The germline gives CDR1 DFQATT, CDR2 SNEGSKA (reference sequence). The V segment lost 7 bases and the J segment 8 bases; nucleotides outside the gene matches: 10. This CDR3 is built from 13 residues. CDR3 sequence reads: CSGQGDLWEKLFF. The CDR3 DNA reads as TGCAGTGGCCAGGGGGACCTTTGGGAAAAACTGTTTTTT.

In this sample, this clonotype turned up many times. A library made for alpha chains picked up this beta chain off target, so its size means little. The CDR3 nucleotides are TGTGCCAGCAGCTTAGAATGGGAGTCAAAGACCCAGTACTTC. As protein: CASSLEWESKTQYF. The V gene is TRBV11-2, the J gene TRBJ2-5; a weak D match, TRBD2 (5 bases). The CDR3 sequence is 14 residues long. From germline, CDR1 is SGHAT and CDR2 FQNNGV. The V gene lost 0 bases and the J gene lost 6 bases, with 11 bases spanning the gap.

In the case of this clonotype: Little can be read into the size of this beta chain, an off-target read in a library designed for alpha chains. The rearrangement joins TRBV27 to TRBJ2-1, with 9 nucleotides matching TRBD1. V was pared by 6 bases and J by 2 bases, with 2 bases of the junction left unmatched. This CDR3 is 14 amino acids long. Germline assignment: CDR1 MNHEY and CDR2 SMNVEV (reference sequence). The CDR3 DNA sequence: TGTGCCAGCAGGGACAGGGGTACCTACAATGAGCAGTTCTTC. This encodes CASRDRGTYNEQFF.

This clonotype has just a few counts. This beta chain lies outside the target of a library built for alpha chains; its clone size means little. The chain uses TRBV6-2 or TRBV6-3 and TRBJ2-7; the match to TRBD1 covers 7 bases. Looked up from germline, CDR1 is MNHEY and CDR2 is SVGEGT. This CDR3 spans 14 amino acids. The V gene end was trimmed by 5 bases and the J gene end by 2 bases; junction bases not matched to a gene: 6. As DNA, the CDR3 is TGTGCCAGCAGTAAATGGACAGGAACCTACGAGCAGTACTTC. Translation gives CASSKWTGTYEQYF.

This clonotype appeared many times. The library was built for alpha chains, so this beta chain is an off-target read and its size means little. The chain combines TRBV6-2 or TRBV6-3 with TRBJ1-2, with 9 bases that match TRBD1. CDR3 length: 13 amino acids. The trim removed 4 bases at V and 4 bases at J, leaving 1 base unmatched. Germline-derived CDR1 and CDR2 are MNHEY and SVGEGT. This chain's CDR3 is CASSSQGAYGYTF. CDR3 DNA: TGTGCCAGCAGTTCACAGGGGGCCTATGGCTACACCTTC.

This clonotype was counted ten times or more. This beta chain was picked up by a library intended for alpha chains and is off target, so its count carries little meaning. The CDR3 nucleotides read TGCGCCAGCAGCCGGAATGTGGGAGGGCCCGGAGGCAATGAGCAGTTCTTC. It translates to CASSRNVGGPGGNEQFF. V usage is TRBV5-1 and J usage is TRBJ2-1, with 7 bases fitting TRBD2. The germline gives CDR1 SGHRS, CDR2 YFSETQ. CDR3 size: 17 residues. J was trimmed by 6 bases and V by 4 bases; bases with no gene match: 16.

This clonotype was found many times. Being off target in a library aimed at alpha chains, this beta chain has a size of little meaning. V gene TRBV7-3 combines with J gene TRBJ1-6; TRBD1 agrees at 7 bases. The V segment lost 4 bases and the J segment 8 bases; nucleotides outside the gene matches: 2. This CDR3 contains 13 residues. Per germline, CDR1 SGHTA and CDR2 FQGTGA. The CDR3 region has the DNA TGTGCCAGCAGCTATACAGGGGATTCACCCCTCCACTTT. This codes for CASSYTGDSPLHF.

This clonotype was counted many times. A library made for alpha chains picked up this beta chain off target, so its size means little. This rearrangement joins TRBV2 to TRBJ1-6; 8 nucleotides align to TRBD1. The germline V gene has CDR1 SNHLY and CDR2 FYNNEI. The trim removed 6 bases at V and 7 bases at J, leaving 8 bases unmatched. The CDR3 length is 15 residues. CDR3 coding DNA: TGTGCCAGCAGGGTGCAGGGGGCAGTGAATTCACCCCTCCACTTT. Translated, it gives CASRVQGAVNSPLHF.

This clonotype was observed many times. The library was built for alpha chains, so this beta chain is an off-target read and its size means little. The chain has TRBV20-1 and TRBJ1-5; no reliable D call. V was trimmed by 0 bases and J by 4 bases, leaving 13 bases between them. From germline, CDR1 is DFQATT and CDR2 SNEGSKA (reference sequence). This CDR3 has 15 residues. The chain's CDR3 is CSARDESRRNQPQHF. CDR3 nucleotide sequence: TGCAGTGCTAGAGATGAGAGTAGGAGAAATCAGCCCCAGCATTTT.

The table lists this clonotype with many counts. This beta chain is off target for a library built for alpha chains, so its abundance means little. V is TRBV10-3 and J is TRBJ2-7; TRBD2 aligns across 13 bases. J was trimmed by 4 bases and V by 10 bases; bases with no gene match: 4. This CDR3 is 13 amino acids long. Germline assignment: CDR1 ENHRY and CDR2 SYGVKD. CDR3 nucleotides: TGTGCCACCGGGACTAGCGGGGATTACGAGCAGTACTTC. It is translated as CATGTSGDYEQYF.

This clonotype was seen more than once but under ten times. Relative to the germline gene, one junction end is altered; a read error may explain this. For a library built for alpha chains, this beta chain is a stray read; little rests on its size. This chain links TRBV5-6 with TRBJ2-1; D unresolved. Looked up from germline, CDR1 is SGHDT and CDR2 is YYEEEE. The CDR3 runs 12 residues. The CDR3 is CVSAPVNREQFF. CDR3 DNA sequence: TGTGTCAGCGCCCCAGTAAATCGGGAGCAGTTCTTC.

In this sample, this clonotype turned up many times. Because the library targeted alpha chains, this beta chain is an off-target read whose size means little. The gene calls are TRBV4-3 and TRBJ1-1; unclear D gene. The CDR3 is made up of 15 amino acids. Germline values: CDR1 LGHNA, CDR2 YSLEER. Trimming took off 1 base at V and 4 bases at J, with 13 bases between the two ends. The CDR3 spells CASSQGLGPGTEAFF. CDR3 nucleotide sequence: TGCGCCAGCAGCCAAGGTTTAGGGCCTGGCACTGAAGCTTTCTTT.

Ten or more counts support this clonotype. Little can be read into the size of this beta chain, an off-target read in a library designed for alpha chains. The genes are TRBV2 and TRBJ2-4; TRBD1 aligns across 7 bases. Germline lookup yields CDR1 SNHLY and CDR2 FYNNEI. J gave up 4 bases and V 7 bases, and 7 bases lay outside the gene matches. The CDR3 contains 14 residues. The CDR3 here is CASNVGQEKNIQYF. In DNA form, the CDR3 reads TGTGCCAGCAATGTCGGACAGGAAAAAAACATTCAGTACTTC.

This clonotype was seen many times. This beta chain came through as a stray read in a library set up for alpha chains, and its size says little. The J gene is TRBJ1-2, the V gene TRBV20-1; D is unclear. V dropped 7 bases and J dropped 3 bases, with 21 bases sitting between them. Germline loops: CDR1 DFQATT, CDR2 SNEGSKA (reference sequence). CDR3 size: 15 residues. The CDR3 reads CSVVLEARLDYGYTF. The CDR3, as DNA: TGCAGTGTCGTGTTGGAGGCGCGGTTAGACTATGGCTACACCTTC.

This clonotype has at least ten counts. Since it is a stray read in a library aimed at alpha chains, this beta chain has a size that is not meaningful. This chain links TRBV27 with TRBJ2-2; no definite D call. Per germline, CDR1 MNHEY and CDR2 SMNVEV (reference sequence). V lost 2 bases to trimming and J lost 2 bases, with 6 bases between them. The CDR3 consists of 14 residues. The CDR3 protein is CASSLERNTGELFF. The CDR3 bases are TGTGCCAGCAGTTTAGAGCGAAACACCGGGGAGCTGTTTTTT.

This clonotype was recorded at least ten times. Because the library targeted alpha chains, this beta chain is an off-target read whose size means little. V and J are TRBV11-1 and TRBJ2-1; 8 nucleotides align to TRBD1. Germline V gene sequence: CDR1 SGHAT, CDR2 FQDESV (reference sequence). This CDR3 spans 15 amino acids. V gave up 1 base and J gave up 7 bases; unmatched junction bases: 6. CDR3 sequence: CASSLVGTGANEQFF. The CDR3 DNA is TGTGCCAGCAGCTTAGTCGGGACAGGTGCTAATGAGCAGTTCTTC.

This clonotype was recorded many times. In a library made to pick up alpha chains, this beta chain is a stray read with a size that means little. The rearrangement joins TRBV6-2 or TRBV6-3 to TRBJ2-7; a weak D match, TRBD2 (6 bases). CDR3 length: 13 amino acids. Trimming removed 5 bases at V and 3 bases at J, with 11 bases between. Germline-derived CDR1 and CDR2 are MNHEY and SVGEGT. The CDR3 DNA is TGTGCCAGCAGTCGGGACTGGCGCTACGAGCAGTACTTC. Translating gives CASSRDWRYEQYF.

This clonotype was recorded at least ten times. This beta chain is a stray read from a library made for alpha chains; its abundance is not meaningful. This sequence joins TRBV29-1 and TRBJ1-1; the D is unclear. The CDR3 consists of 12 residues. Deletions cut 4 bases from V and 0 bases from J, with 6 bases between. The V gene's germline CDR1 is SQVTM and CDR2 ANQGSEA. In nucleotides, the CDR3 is TGCAGCGTTGGATTAATGAACACTGAAGCTTTCTTT. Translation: CSVGLMNTEAFF.

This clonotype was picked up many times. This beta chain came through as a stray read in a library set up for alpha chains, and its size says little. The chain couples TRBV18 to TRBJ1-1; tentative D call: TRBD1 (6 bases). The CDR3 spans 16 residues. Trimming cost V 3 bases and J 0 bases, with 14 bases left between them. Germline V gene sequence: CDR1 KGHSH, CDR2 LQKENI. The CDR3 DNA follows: TGTGCCAGCTCACCCCCGGGACAACCTTTGAACACTGAAGCTTTCTTT. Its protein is CASSPPGQPLNTEAFF.

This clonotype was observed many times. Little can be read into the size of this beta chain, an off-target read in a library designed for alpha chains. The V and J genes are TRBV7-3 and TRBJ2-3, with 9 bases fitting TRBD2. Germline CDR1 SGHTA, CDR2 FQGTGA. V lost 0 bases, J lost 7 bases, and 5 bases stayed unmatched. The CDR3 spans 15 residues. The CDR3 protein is CASSLTAGGPNTQYF. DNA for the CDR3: TGTGCCAGCAGCTTAACCGCGGGGGGGCCGAATACGCAGTATTTT. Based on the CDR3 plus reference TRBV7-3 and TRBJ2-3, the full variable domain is GAGVSQTPSNKVTEKGKYVELRCDPISGHTALYWYRQSLGQGPEFLIYFQGTGAADDSGLPNDRFFAVRPEGSVSTLKIQRTERGDSAVYLCASSLTAGGPNTQYFGPGTRLTVL.

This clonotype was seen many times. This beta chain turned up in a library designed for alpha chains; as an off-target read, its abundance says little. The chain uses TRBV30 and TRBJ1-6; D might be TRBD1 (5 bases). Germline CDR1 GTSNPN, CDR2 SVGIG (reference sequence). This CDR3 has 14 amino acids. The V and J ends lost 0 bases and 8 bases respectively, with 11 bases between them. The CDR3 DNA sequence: TGTGCCTGGAGTGTAACCGAAGGGGATTCACCCCTCCACTTT. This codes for CAWSVTEGDSPLHF.

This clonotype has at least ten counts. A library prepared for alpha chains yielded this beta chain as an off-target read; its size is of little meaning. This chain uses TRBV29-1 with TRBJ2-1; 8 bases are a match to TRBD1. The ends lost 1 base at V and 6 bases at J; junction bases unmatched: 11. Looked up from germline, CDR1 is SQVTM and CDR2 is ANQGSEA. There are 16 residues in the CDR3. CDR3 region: CSVEGDDRGLVNEQFF. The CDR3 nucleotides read TGCAGCGTTGAAGGGGACGACAGGGGCCTCGTCAATGAGCAGTTCTTC.

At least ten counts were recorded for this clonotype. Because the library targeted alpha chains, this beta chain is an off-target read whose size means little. The CDR3 bases are TGTGCCAGCAGCGGATCACAGGGATCCACCGGGGAGCTGTTTTTT. Translation gives CASSGSQGSTGELFF. V is TRBV2 and J is TRBJ2-2; D is possibly TRBD1 (6 bases). The ends were cut back, 6 bases at V and 4 bases at J, with 15 bases in the middle. CDR1 is SNHLY, CDR2 FYNNEI, per germline. The CDR3 covers 15 residues.